One sample yielded the 16 T cell receptor beta chains listed below, sequenced in a study of CXCR4 blockade with PD-1 therapy in pancreatic cancer. The method was immunoSEQ multiplex PCR; TCRdb's version includes in-frame clones alone and lacks a portion of them. The table lists about 8,100 clones, approximately 54% of them singletons, with roughly 7% in the top ten. The sequencing input was tumor tissue. The origin of the receptors is a human donor with pancreatic ductal adenocarcinoma.

This chain joins TRBV15 and TRBJ2-5; D remains unclear. This CDR3 spans 14 amino acids. CDR1 and CDR2 (germline): LNHNV, YYDKDF (reference sequence). Trimming took off 0 bases at V and 5 bases at J, with 10 bases between the two ends. DNA of the CDR3: TGTGCCACCAGCAGAGATCTACGGGCCGAGACCCAGTACTTC. It codes for CATSRDLRAETQYF. Combining the CDR3 with reference TRBV15 and TRBJ2-5 gives the whole variable domain DAMVIQNPRYQVTQFGKPVTLSCSQTLNHNVMYWYQQKSSQAPKLLFHYYDKDFNNEADTPDNFQSRRPNTSFCFLDIRSPGLGDTAMYLCATSRDLRAETQYFGPGTRLLVL.

The chain employs TRBV5-1 and TRBJ1-1, with TRBD1 identical over 8 bases. Losses at the gene ends were 4 bases for V and 4 bases for J; bases not matched to a gene: 9. CDR3 length: 15 residues. In germline, CDR1 is SGHRS, CDR2 YFSETQ. DNA for the CDR3: TGCGCCAGCAGCGACCACACAGGGGGTGGCACTGAAGCTTTCTTT. This codes for CASSDHTGGGTEAFF.

The chain has TRBV11-3 and TRBJ2-7; 11 bases line up with TRBD1. Trimming at V came to 5 bases and at J to 8 bases, leaving 8 bases not matched to a gene. The CDR3 runs to 14 residues. The germline V gene has CDR1 SGHNT and CDR2 YENEEA. DNA of the CDR3: TGTGCCAGCAGCACCGGGACAGGGGGACCCCAGCAGTACTTC. Translation gives CASSTGTGGPQQYF.

This clone showed up just once. The genes are TRBV19 and TRBJ2-3; D remains ambiguous. Germline values: CDR1 LNHDA, CDR2 SQIVND (reference sequence). V dropped 4 bases and J dropped 3 bases, with 5 bases sitting between them. This CDR3 is 12 amino acids long. CDR3 nucleotide sequence: TGTGCCAGTAGTACCCAGACAGATACGCAGTATTTT. Amino acids: CASSTQTDTQYF. Using reference TRBV19 and TRBJ2-3 for the parts outside the CDR3, the full variable domain is DGGITQSPKYLFRKEGQNVTLSCEQNLNHDAMYWYRQDPGQGLRLIYYSQIVNDFQKGDIAEGYSVSREKKESFPLTVTSAQKNPTAFYLCASSTQTDTQYFGPGTRLTVL.

The J gene is TRBJ2-7, the V gene TRBV18; possibly TRBD2 for D (6 bases). Trimming cost V 3 bases and J 3 bases, with 6 bases left between them. Germline V gene lookup returns CDR1 KGHSH and CDR2 LQKENI. This CDR3 is built from 12 residues. The CDR3 coding sequence is TGTGCCAGCTCACCGGGACTCTACGAGCAGTACTTC. Its translation: CASSPGLYEQYF. The complete variable domain, with remaining parts taken from reference TRBV18 and TRBJ2-7, reads NAGVMQNPRHLVRRRGQEARLRCSPMKGHSHVYWYRQLPEEGLKFMVYLQKENIIDESGMPKERFSAEFPKEGPSILRIQQVVRGDSAAYFCASSPGLYEQYFGPGTRLTVT.

This clone was seen once. V is TRBV18 and J is TRBJ2-3; perhaps TRBD2 as D (6 bases). There are 17 residues in the CDR3. Trimming took off 4 bases at V and 0 bases at J, with 17 bases between the two ends. The germline V gene encodes CDR1 KGHSH and CDR2 LQKENI. CDR3 in DNA: TGTGCCAGCTCACTAGCGGAAATAATCTCTAGCACAGATACGCAGTATTTT. This gives the protein CASSLAEIISSTDTQYF.

This chain uses TRBV15 with TRBJ2-7; perhaps TRBD1 as D (5 bases). This CDR3 is 17 amino acids long. Germline lookup yields CDR1 LNHNV and CDR2 YYDKDF (reference sequence). V was pared by 1 base and J by 3 bases, with 19 bases between. The CDR3 nucleotides read TGTGCCACCAGCAGAGGTATGCTGGGAAGCAGGGACTACGAGCAGTACTTC. Encoded protein: CATSRGMLGSRDYEQYF.

The V gene is TRBV5-1, the J gene TRBJ2-1; weak D call: TRBD2 (6 bases). CDR3 size: 14 residues. V shed 4 bases and J shed 5 bases, with 13 bases lying between them. Germline loops: CDR1 SGHRS, CDR2 YFSETQ. Here the CDR3 DNA reads TGCGCCAGCAGCCCGACTAGTCCCCACAATGAGCAGTTCTTC. This encodes CASSPTSPHNEQFF. The variable domain in full, with the rest retrieved from reference TRBV5-1 and TRBJ2-1, is KAGVTQTPRYLIKTRGQQVTLSCSPISGHRSVSWYQQTPGQGLQFLFEYFSETQRNKGNFPGRFSGRQFSNSRSEMNVSTLELGDSALYLCASSPTSPHNEQFFGPGTRLTVL.

The chain has TRBV19 and TRBJ2-2; D is possibly TRBD1 or TRBD2 (6 bases each). From germline, CDR1 is LNHDA and CDR2 SQIVND (reference sequence). Trimming took 3 bases from V and 3 from J, leaving 8 bases between them. The CDR3 has 14 residues. CDR3 protein: CASSMRGDTGELFF. CDR3 DNA sequence: TGTGCCAGTAGTATGAGGGGGGACACCGGGGAGCTGTTTTTT.

This chain uses TRBV19 with TRBJ1-1; D is uncertain. Deletions cut 5 bases from V and 2 bases from J, with 6 bases between. CDR3 size: 12 residues. The V gene's germline CDR1 is LNHDA and CDR2 SQIVND (reference sequence). CDR3 nucleotide sequence: TGTGCCAGTAGTCTTAGAAACACTGAAGCTTTCTTT. Its translation is CASSLRNTEAFF.

This clone was recorded once. The V and J genes are TRBV29-1 and TRBJ2-3; D unclear. The CDR3 is 14 amino acids. CDR1 is SQVTM, CDR2 ANQGSEA, per germline. Trimming shortened V by 7 bases and J by 6 bases, and 20 bases separated the two germline ends. CDR3 region: CSARGDILGDTQYF. DNA for the CDR3: TGCAGCGCCAGAGGTGACATCCTAGGGGATACGCAGTATTTT.

The J gene is TRBJ2-4, the V gene TRBV2, with D perhaps matching TRBD1 (6 bases). The CDR3 is made up of 15 amino acids. Germline loops: CDR1 SNHLY, CDR2 FYNNEI. V was clipped by 7 bases and J by 1 base, with 14 bases between them. CDR3: CASNWGRGAKNIQYF. CDR3 nucleotides: TGTGCCAGCAATTGGGGGCGAGGGGCCAAAAACATTCAGTACTTC.

The chain couples TRBV19 to TRBJ1-5; weak D call: TRBD1 (6 bases). Germline assignment: CDR1 LNHDA and CDR2 SQIVND (reference sequence). The ends were cut back, 5 bases at V and 8 bases at J, with 13 bases in the middle. The CDR3 spans 13 residues. The CDR3 nucleotides are TGTGCCAGTAGTTCTCAGGGGACCGAGCCCCAGCATTTT. It translates to CASSSQGTEPQHF.

J is TRBJ2-2 and V is TRBV19; no firm D call. This CDR3 spans 11 amino acids. V dropped 5 bases and J dropped 6 bases, with 4 bases sitting between them. CDR1 is LNHDA and CDR2 is SQIVND in the germline V gene (reference sequence). CDR3 sequence (DNA): TGTGCCAGTAGTGGGGCCGGGGAGCTGTTTTTT. Translated: CASSGAGELFF.

This clone has just a few counts. The rearrangement links TRBV5-1 to TRBJ1-1; D is possibly TRBD1 (6 bases). The V end was cut by 0 bases, the J end by 4 bases, with 13 bases between. Looked up from germline, CDR1 is SGHRS and CDR2 is YFSETQ. The CDR3 length is 15 residues. This CDR3 reads CASSLALGAGTEAFF. The CDR3 bases are TGCGCCAGCAGCTTGGCCTTGGGGGCTGGCACTGAAGCTTTCTTT.

The J gene is TRBJ1-5, the V gene TRBV28; TRBD1 might be the D (5 bases). CDR3 size: 15 residues. V shed 7 bases and J shed 4 bases, with 17 bases lying between them. CDR1 and CDR2 (germline): MDHEN, SYDVKM. CDR3 sequence (DNA): TGTGCCAGCAATACGTATTGGGGGGAAAATCAGCCCCAGCATTTT. Translation: CASNTYWGENQPQHF.